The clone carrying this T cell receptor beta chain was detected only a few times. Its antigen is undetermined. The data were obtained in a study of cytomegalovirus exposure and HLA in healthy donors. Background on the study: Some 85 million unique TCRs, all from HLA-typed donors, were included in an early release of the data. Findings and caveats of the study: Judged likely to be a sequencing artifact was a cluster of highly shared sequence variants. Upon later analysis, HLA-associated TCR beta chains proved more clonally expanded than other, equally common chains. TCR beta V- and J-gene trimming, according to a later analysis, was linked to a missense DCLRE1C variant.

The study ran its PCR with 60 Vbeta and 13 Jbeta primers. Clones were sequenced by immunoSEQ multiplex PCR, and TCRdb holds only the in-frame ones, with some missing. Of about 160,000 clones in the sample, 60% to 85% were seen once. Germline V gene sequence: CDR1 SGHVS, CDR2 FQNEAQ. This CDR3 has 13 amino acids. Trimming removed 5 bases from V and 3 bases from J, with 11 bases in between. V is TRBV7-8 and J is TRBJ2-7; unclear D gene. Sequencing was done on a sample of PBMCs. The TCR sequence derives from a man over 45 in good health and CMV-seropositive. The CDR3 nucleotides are TGTGCCAGCAGCCTAGAATCTTTCTACGAGCAGTACTTC. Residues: CASSLESFYEQYF.